Listed here are 2 T cell receptor beta chains from one sample, sequenced in a study of blood T cell repertoires in COVID-19. Only in-frame clones appear in the TCRdb table, and some are missing; sequencing was by immunoSEQ multiplex PCR. The table has about 250,000 clones, around 88% seen once. Sequenced material: peripheral blood. All receptors come from an older man with acute or convalescent COVID-19.

The J gene is TRBJ2-5, the V gene TRBV7-3, with TRBD1 matching over 7 bases. CDR1 is SGHTA and CDR2 is FQGTGA in the germline V gene. V shed 5 bases, J shed 1 base, and the junction held 10 bases outside the gene matches. This CDR3 has 16 amino acids. CDR3 nucleotides: TGTGCCAGCAGCCAAACAGGGGCTGTTCCCCAAGAGACCCAGTACTTC. It translates to CASSQTGAVPQETQYF.

This clone was detected only a few times. This chain joins TRBV29-1 and TRBJ1-1; D unclear. The ends were cut back, 4 bases at V and 0 bases at J, with 12 bases in the middle. Germline V gives CDR1 SQVTM, CDR2 ANQGSEA. This CDR3 region has 14 residues. For the CDR3, the DNA is TGCAGCGTTGGGAGGGTACCCATGAACACTGAAGCTTTCTTT. It translates to CSVGRVPMNTEAFF.